This passage covers 26 T cell receptor beta chains from one sample sequenced in a study of T cell responses to AZD1222 COVID-19 vaccine. Clones were sequenced by immunoSEQ multiplex PCR, and TCRdb holds only the in-frame ones, with some missing. Of tens of thousands of clones listed, 80% to 90% were seen once; the top ten hold 30% to 40%. The input for sequencing was peripheral blood, taken on day 0 of AZD1222 vaccination. All receptors derive from an adult in good health.

The chain joins TRBV9 to TRBJ1-3; no clear D. The CDR3 contains 15 residues. From germline, CDR1 is SGDLS and CDR2 YYNGEE. V gave up 4 bases and J gave up 4 bases, with 15 bases separating them. DNA of the CDR3: TGTGCCAGCAGCCCCCCCGGCTACGGGGGAAACACCATATATTTT. Translated, it gives CASSPPGYGGNTIYF.

The CDR3: CASRTGVLDEQYF. The CDR3 bases are TGTGCCAGCAGGACAGGGGTCCTCGACGAGCAGTACTTC. V gene TRBV12-3 or TRBV12-4 combines with J gene TRBJ2-7, with 8 bases fitting TRBD1. The CDR3 sequence is 13 residues long. V lost 6 bases and J lost 5; bases outside the gene matches: 6.

The genes are TRBV1 and TRBJ1-5; the listed D gene, TRBD1, was not tested against the DNA. TRBV1 is assigned pseudogene status. The length of the CDR3 is 18 residues. The CDR3 protein is CTSSLRDRGPLSNQPQHF. The DNA of the CDR3 is TGCACCAGCAGCCTCCGGGACAGGGGTCCTCTTAGCAATCAGCCCCAGCATTTT.

V usage is TRBV6-6 and J usage is TRBJ1-1, with D perhaps TRBD1 (5 bases). The CDR3 is 12 residues long. The germline V gene encodes CDR1 MNHNY and CDR2 SVGAGI (reference sequence). The V and J ends lost 6 bases and 6 bases respectively, with 11 bases between them. The CDR3 DNA sequence: TGTGCCAGCAGACCGACAGAGCCTGAAGCTTTCTTT. It yields the protein CASRPTEPEAFF.

This clone was seen a few times. This rearrangement joins TRBV7-9 to TRBJ2-2; possibly TRBD2 for D (5 bases). V lost 1 base, J lost 4 bases, and 7 bases lay in between. The CDR3 runs to 14 residues. The germline V gene has CDR1 SEHNR and CDR2 FQNEAQ (reference sequence). CDR3 coding DNA: TGTGCCAGCAGCTTAGTCCGGGGCACCGGGGAGCTGTTTTTT. Amino acids: CASSLVRGTGELFF.

V is TRBV5-4 and J is TRBJ2-7; maybe TRBD1 (6 bases). Germline V CDR1 and CDR2: SGHNT, YYREEE (reference sequence). V lost 3 bases and J lost 8, with 18 bases in between. The CDR3 spans 14 residues. The CDR3 DNA is TGTGCCAGCAGCTCTTCTTCTCCAGGGGTACAGCAGTACTTC. Translation: CASSSSSPGVQQYF.

V and J are TRBV9 and TRBJ2-2; 12 nucleotides agree with TRBD2. V dropped 5 bases and J dropped 5; count of bases not matched to a gene: 4. This CDR3 has 15 amino acids. CDR1 is SGDLS and CDR2 is YYNGEE in the germline V gene. CDR3 sequence (DNA): TGTGCCAGCAGTAGGACTAGCGGGATTACCGGGGAGCTGTTTTTT. This translates into CASSRTSGITGELFF.

This clone was observed once. V gene TRBV9 combines with J gene TRBJ2-7; perhaps TRBD1 as D (6 bases). V was cut by 3 bases and J by 1 base, with 17 bases left in between. Germline CDR1 is SGDLS and CDR2 is YYNGEE. This CDR3 has 16 residues. The CDR3 DNA reads as TGTGCCAGCAGCGAGGGGCCGGGACACTTATCCTACGAGCAGTACTTC. This sequence encodes CASSEGPGHLSYEQYF. Full variable domain (remainder filled in from reference TRBV9 and TRBJ2-7): DSGVTQTPKHLITATGQRVTLRCSPRSGDLSVYWYQQSLDQGLQFLIQYYNGEERAKGNILERFSAQQFPDLHSELNLSSLELGDSALYFCASSEGPGHLSYEQYFGPGTRLTVT.

V gene TRBV3-1 (or the pseudogene TRBV3-2) combines with J gene TRBJ2-3; D may be TRBD2 (7 bases). Germline V lookup: CDR1 LGHDT, CDR2 YNNKEL (reference sequence). With 4 bases removed from V and 5 bases from J, the gap between germline ends came to 19 bases. This CDR3 has 16 amino acids. CDR3 bases: TGTGCCAGCAGCCTAGCTTTACAGGGAGGGATAGATACGCAGTATTTT. Translation: CASSLALQGGIDTQYF.

The J gene is TRBJ2-3, the V gene TRBV7-2; no definite D call. V was trimmed by 2 bases and J by 0 bases, leaving 9 bases between them. CDR1 is SGHTA, CDR2 FQGNSA, per germline. This CDR3 is built from 15 residues. The CDR3 here is CASSLNKASTDTQYF. CDR3 in DNA: TGTGCCAGCAGCTTAAATAAGGCTAGCACAGATACGCAGTATTTT.

The chain employs TRBV28 and TRBJ1-5; D remains unclear. V was trimmed by 4 bases and J by 4 bases, leaving 14 bases between them. The CDR3 runs to 15 residues. The germline V gene has CDR1 MDHEN and CDR2 SYDVKM. CDR3 amino acids: CASSSLGIKNQPQHF. DNA of the CDR3: TGTGCCAGCAGTTCCCTTGGCATAAAAAATCAGCCCCAGCATTTT.

The chain couples TRBV11-2 to TRBJ2-5; weak D call: TRBD2 (6 bases). This CDR3 has 15 residues. CDR1 is SGHAT and CDR2 is FQNNGV in the germline V gene. Trimming removed 0 bases from V and 4 bases from J, with 12 bases in between. The CDR3 sequence: CASSLEWMGGETQYF. CDR3 DNA sequence: TGTGCCAGCAGCTTAGAATGGATGGGAGGAGAGACCCAGTACTTC. Filled out from reference TRBV11-2 and TRBJ2-5, the complete variable domain reads EAGVAQSPRYKIIEKRQSVAFWCNPISGHATLYWYQQILGQGPKLLIQFQNNGVVDDSQLPKDRFSAERLKGVDSTLKIQPAKLEDSAVYLCASSLEWMGGETQYFGPGTRLLVL.

V and J are TRBV24-1 and TRBJ1-1; D unclear. There are 13 residues in the CDR3. Germline V gene data show CDR1 as KGHDR and CDR2 as SFDVKD. The V end lost 5 bases, the J end lost 5 bases, and 11 bases lay between the germline ends. The CDR3 DNA follows: TGTGCCACCAGTGCCGGGGAGGAGACTGAAGCTTTCTTT. It codes for CATSAGEETEAFF.

This clone was counted only a few times. The chain recombines TRBV28 with TRBJ1-5; no definite D call. V was clipped by 7 bases and J by 1 base, with 14 bases between them. CDR3 length: 15 amino acids. Germline-derived CDR1 and CDR2 are MDHEN and SYDVKM. CDR3 DNA: TGTGCCAGCAACCTAGCGACACGCAGCAATCAGCCCCAGCATTTT. This codes for CASNLATRSNQPQHF.

This chain links TRBV24-1 with TRBJ2-1; D is perhaps TRBD1 (6 bases). Trimming took off 5 bases at V and 4 bases at J, with 14 bases between the two ends. This CDR3 is 15 amino acids long. Germline V gene data show CDR1 as KGHDR and CDR2 as SFDVKD. For the CDR3, the DNA is TGTGCCACCAGTGTCAGGGGTCCCTCTTACAATGAGCAGTTCTTC. Translated, it gives CATSVRGPSYNEQFF.

This chain connects TRBV10-2 to TRBJ2-1; D unclear. The CDR3 contains 18 residues. V lost 6 bases, J lost 0 bases, and 21 bases lay in between. Looked up from germline, CDR1 is WSHSY and CDR2 is SAAADI. This CDR3 reads CASSSVLQPLSSYNEQFF. CDR3 DNA: TGCGCCAGCAGCTCGGTTCTGCAACCACTAAGCTCCTACAATGAGCAGTTCTTC.

The CDR3 DNA reads as TGTGCCAGCAGCGGGGAGTGGGGAGGAGAGACCCAGTACTTC. Its translation: CASSGEWGGETQYF. This chain links TRBV6-5 with TRBJ2-5, with D perhaps matching TRBD2 (6 bases). The length of the CDR3 is 14 residues. Trimming left V 6 bases short and J 4 bases short, with 15 bases between. Germline loops: CDR1 MNHEY, CDR2 SVGAGI.

This sequence joins TRBV7-3 and TRBJ2-1; TRBD1 matches at 10 bases. The CDR3 spans 15 residues. Germline V gene sequence: CDR1 SGHTA, CDR2 FQGTGA. V lost 4 bases and J lost 5; bases outside the gene matches: 5. The CDR3 sequence is CASSSRTGGDNEQFF. The CDR3 DNA reads as TGTGCCAGCAGCTCACGGACAGGGGGTGACAATGAGCAGTTCTTC.

The chain recombines TRBV11-3 with TRBJ2-2; 8 bases map to TRBD2. The V segment lost 1 base and the J segment 6 bases; nucleotides outside the gene matches: 4. Germline V gives CDR1 SGHNT, CDR2 YENEEA. CDR3 length: 15 amino acids. Written as DNA, the CDR3 is TGTGCCAGCAGCTTAGCGGGAGGGCCTTCCGGGGAGCTGTTTTTT. This encodes CASSLAGGPSGELFF.

The chain has TRBV7-8 and TRBJ2-7, with D possibly being TRBD2 (5 bases). Trimming stripped 1 base from V and 2 bases from J, with 18 bases between. The CDR3 is made up of 17 amino acids. Germline assignment: CDR1 SGHVS and CDR2 FQNEAQ. The CDR3 DNA reads TGTGCCAGCAGCTTAGAAACTAGTCTAGCTGAACCCTACGAGCAGTACTTC. The encoded protein is CASSLETSLAEPYEQYF.

In this sample, this clone turned up once. V usage is TRBV7-6 and J usage is TRBJ2-3; D remains ambiguous. CDR1 SGHVS and CDR2 FNYEAQ come from the germline V gene. Between the trimmed V and J ends, which lost 2 bases and 4 bases, there was a span of 19 bases. The CDR3 loop spans 17 amino acids. The CDR3 is CASSLLALASFADTQYF. CDR3 coding DNA: TGTGCCAGCAGCTTATTGGCTTTGGCCTCGTTCGCAGATACGCAGTATTTT.

This clone was counted once. The chain has TRBV5-4 and TRBJ2-7, with TRBD2 as a possible D gene (5 bases). V shed 4 bases and J shed 6 bases, with 14 bases lying between them. The CDR3 consists of 13 residues. Germline lookup yields CDR1 SGHNT and CDR2 YYREEE (reference sequence). The CDR3 DNA reads TGTGCCAGCAGCCCGGAGGCGGACCTCGAGCAGTACTTC. Protein product: CASSPEADLEQYF.

V is TRBV12-3 or TRBV12-4 and J is TRBJ1-4; TRBD1 is a possible D gene (6 bases). The CDR3 extends over 13 amino acids. V was clipped by 2 bases and J by 8 bases, with 9 bases between them. In nucleotides, the CDR3 is TGTGCCAGCAGTTTACAGGGGAGAGAAAAACTGTTTTTT. It specifies CASSLQGREKLFF.

The rearrangement links TRBV5-6 to TRBJ1-3; 8 nucleotides agree with TRBD1. The CDR3 runs 15 residues. Germline lookup yields CDR1 SGHDT and CDR2 YYEEEE. The trim removed 4 bases at V and 5 bases at J, leaving 8 bases unmatched. CDR3 nucleotide sequence: TGTGCCAGCAGCCCCCGGACAGGGAATAGAAACACCATATATTTT. This sequence encodes CASSPRTGNRNTIYF.

The chain couples TRBV5-6 to TRBJ2-3; D is unclear. Looked up from germline, CDR1 is SGHDT and CDR2 is YYEEEE. Trimming pared 3 bases from V and 8 bases from J, leaving 10 bases between. CDR3 length: 12 amino acids. The CDR3 protein is CASSWVGGTQYF. The CDR3, as DNA: TGTGCCAGCAGCTGGGTGGGTGGTACGCAGTATTTT.

The chain joins TRBV24-1 to TRBJ2-2; D perhaps matches TRBD2 (7 bases). Trimming cost V 0 bases and J 4 bases, with 14 bases left between them. CDR1 is KGHDR and CDR2 is SFDVKD in the germline V gene. CDR3 length: 17 residues. CDR3 nucleotides: TGTGCCACCAGTGATTTGCCGCGGGGGCGCAGCACCGGGGAGCTGTTTTTT. This sequence encodes CATSDLPRGRSTGELFF.